This T cell receptor (beta chain) derives from a study of blood T cell repertoires in COVID-19. On the study more broadly: The origin of the acute and convalescent COVID-19 samples was the United States, Italy and Spain.

The assay was immunoSEQ multiplex PCR, and TCRdb's table has in-frame clones only and misses some. Among 250,000 to 350,000 clones, roughly nine tenths were seen once, and the ten largest hold 0.94%. CDR1 LNHDA and CDR2 SQIVND come from the germline V gene (reference sequence). Trimming removed 6 bases at V and 5 bases at J, with 16 bases between. CDR3 length: 15 amino acids. Sequenced sample: peripheral blood. The V and J genes are TRBV19 and TRBJ2-2, with D hard to call. The TCR sequence derives from a woman aged 35 to 49 who had recovered from COVID-19. The DNA of the CDR3 is TGTGCCAGTAGCCCTCCCGGTGCGTGGACCGGGGAGCTGTTTTTT. Its translation: CASSPPGAWTGELFF.